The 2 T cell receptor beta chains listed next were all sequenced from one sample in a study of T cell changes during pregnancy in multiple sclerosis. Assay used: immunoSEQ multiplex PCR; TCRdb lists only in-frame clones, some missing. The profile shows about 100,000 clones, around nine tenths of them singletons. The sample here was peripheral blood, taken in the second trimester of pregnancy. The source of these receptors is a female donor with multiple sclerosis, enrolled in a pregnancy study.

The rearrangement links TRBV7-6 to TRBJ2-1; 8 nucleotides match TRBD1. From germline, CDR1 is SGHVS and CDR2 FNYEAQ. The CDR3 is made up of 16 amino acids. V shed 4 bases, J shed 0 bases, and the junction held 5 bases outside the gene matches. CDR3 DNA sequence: TGTGCCAGCAGCTCGACAGGGGCGAGCTCCTACAATGAGCAGTTCTTC. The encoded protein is CASSSTGASSYNEQFF.

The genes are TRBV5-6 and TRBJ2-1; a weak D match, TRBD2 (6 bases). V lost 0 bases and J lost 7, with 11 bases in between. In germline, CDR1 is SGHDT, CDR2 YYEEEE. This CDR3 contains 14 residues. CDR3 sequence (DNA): TGTGCCAGCAGCTTGGAGGGACTGAAGAATGAGCAGTTCTTC. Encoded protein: CASSLEGLKNEQFF. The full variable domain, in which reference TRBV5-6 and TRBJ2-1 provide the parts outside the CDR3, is DAGVTQSPTHLIKTRGQQVTLRCSPKSGHDTVSWYQQALGQGPQFIFQYYEEEERQRGNFPDRFSGHQFPNYSSELNVNALLLGDSALYLCASSLEGLKNEQFFGPGTRLTVL.